The 2 T cell receptor beta chains in this list originate from one sample, sequenced in a study of T-cell memory formation after mild COVID-19. MiXCR was run by TCRdb on the 5' RACE reads, yielding one entry per CDR3 protein. Of 140,000 or so distinct CDR3 sequences in the sample, around 21% are singletons; the top ten hold under 2.5%. Sequenced sample: PBMCs or a T cell subset sorted from them (not recorded which). These receptors all stem from an adult woman who had mild COVID-19 (a few samples of this study predate the infection). Cell type and time point are not known.

This sequence joins TRBV24-1 and TRBJ1-4, with TRBD1 matching 9 bases. V shed 5 bases and J 2 bases; nucleotides not matched to a gene: 11. There are 18 residues in the CDR3. The germline V gene encodes CDR1 KGHDR and CDR2 SFDVKD. CDR3 residues: CATSAAPGQGTTNEKLFF. In DNA form, the CDR3 reads TGTGCCACCAGTGCCGCCCCGGGACAGGGAACGACTAATGAAAAACTGTTTTTT.

The V gene is TRBV7-9, the J gene TRBJ2-7, with D tentatively TRBD1 (5 bases). CDR3 length: 16 residues. Germline CDR1 is SEHNR and CDR2 is FQNEAQ (reference sequence). V lost 6 bases, J lost 5 bases, and 23 bases lay in between. The CDR3 sequence: CASSPYRTGAIHEQYF. In DNA form, the CDR3 reads TGTGCCAGCAGTCCATACAGGACGGGCGCAATCCACGAGCAGTACTTC.